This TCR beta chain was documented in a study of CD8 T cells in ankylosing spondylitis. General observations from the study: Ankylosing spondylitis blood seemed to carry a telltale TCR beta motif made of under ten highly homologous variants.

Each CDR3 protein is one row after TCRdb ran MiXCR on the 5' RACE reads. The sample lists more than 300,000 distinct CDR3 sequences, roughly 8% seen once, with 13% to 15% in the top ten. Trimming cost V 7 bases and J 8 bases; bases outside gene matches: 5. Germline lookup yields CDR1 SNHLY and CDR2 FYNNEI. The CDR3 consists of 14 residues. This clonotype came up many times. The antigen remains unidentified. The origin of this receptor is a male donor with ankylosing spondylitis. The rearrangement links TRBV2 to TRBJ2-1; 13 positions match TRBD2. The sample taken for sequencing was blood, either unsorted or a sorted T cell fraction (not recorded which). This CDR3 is CASTTSGRADEQFF. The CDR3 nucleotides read TGTGCCAGCACTACTAGCGGGAGGGCCGATGAGCAGTTCTTC.